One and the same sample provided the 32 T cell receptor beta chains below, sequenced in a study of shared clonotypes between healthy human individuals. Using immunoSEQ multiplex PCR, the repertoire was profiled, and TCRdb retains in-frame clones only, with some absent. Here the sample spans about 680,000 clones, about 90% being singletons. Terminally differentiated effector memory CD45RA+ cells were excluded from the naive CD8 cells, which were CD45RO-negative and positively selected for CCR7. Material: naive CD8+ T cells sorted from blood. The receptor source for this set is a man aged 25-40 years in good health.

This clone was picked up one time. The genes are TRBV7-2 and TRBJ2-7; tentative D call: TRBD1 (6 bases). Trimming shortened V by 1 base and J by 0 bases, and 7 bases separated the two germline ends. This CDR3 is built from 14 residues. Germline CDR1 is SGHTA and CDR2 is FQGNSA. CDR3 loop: CASSLEDSSYEQYF. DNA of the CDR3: TGTGCCAGCAGCTTAGAGGACAGCTCCTACGAGCAGTACTTC.

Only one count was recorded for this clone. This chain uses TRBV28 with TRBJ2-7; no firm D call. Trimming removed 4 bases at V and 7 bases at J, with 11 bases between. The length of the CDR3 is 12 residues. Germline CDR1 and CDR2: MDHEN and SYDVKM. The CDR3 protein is CASSSSSGEQYF. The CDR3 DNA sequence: TGTGCCAGCAGTTCCTCATCGGGTGAGCAGTACTTC.

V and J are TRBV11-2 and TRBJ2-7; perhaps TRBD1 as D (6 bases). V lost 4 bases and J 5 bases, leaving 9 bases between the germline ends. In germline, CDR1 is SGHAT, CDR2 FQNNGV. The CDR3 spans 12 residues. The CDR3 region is CASSSYRDEQYF. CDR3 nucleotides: TGTGCCAGCAGCTCATACAGGGACGAGCAGTACTTC.

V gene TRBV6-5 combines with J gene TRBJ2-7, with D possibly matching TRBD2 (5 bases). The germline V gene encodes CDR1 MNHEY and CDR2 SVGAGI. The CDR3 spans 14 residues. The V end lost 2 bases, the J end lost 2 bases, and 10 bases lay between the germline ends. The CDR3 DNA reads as TGTGCCAGCAGTTACGCCCCGGGAACCTACGAGCAGTACTTC. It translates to CASSYAPGTYEQYF.

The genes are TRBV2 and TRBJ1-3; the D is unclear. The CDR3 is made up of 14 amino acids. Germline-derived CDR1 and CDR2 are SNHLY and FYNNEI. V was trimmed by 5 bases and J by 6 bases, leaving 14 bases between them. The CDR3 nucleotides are TGTGCCAGCAGTCCCGAGTCCCCAGTAAACACCATATATTTT. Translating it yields CASSPESPVNTIYF.

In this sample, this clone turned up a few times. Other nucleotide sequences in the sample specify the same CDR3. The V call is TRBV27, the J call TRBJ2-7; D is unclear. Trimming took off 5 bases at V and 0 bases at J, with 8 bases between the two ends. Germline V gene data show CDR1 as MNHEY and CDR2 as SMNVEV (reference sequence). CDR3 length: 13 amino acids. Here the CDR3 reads CASSLRVSYEQYF. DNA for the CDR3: TGTGCCAGCAGTCTTAGGGTCTCCTACGAGCAGTACTTC.

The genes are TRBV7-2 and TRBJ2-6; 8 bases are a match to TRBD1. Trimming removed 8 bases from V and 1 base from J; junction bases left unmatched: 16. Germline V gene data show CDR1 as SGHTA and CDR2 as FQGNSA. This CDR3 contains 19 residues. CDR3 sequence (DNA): TGTGCCAGCTTAAAGGGACAGGTTGCTTTTCGGTCTGGGGCCAACGTCCTGACTTTC. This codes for CASLKGQVAFRSGANVLTF.

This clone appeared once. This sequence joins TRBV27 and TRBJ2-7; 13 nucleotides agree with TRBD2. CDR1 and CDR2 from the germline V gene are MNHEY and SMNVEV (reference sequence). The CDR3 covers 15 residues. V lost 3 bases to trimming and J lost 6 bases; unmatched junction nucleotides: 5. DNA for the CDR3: TGTGCCAGCAGTTTCACTAGCGGGAGGGCCGCCGAGCAGTACTTC. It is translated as CASSFTSGRAAEQYF.

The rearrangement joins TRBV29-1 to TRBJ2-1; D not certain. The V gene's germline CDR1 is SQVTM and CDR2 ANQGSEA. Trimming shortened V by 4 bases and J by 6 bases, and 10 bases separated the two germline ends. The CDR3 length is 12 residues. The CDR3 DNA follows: TGCAGCGTTGGGGTATCCAGCAATGAGCAGTTCTTC. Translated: CSVGVSSNEQFF.

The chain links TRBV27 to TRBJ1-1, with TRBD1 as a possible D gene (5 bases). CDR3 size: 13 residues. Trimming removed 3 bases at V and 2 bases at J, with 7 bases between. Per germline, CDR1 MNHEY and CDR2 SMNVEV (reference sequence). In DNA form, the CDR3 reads TGTGCCAGCAGTTTGGGGGACAACACTGAAGCTTTCTTT. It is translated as CASSLGDNTEAFF.

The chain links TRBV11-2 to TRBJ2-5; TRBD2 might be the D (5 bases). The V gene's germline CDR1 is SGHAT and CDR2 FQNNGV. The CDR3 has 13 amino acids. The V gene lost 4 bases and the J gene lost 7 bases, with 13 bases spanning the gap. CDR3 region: CASSSRAEGTQYF. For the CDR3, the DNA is TGTGCCAGCAGCTCCCGAGCGGAAGGGACCCAGTACTTC.

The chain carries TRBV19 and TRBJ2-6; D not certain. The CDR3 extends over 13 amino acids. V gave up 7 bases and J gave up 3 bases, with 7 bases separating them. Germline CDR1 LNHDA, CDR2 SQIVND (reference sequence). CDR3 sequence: CASTPGGANVLTF. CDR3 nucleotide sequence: TGTGCCAGTACCCCCGGTGGGGCCAACGTCCTGACTTTC.

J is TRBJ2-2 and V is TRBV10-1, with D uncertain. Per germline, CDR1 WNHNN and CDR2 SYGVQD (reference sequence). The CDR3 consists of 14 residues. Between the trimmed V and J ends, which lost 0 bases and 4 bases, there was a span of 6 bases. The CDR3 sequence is CASSESMGTGELFF. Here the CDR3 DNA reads TGCGCCAGCAGTGAGTCGATGGGCACCGGGGAGCTGTTTTTT.

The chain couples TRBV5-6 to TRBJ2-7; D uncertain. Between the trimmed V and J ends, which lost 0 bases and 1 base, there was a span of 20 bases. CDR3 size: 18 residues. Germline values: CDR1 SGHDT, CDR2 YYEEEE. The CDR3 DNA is TGTGCCAGCAGCTTGGATGTCTATAAGGTGTCTGAATCCTACGAGCAGTACTTC. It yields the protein CASSLDVYKVSESYEQYF.

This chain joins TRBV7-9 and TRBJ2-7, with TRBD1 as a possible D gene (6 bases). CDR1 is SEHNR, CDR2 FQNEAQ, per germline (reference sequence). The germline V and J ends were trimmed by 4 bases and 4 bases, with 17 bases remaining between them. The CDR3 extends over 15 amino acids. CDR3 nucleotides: TGTGCCAGCAGCTCCAACCCGGGACACTTATACGAGCAGTACTTC. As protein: CASSSNPGHLYEQYF.

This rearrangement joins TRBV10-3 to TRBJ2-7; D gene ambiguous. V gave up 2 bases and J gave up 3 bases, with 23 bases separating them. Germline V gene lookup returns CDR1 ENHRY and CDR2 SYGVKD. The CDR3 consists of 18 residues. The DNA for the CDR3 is TGTGCCATCAGTGAGGGATTGAGCCCCCTTGATTGGAGCTACGAGCAGTACTTC. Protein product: CAISEGLSPLDWSYEQYF.

The CDR3 DNA sequence: TGTGCCACCAGCTCCGGTTTGGAGAACACTGAAGCTTTCTTT. Translated: CATSSGLENTEAFF. This chain uses TRBV15 with TRBJ1-1; D is ambiguous. Looked up from germline, CDR1 is LNHNV and CDR2 is YYDKDF (reference sequence). Trimming stripped 5 bases from V and 1 base from J, with 11 bases between. This CDR3 has 14 amino acids.

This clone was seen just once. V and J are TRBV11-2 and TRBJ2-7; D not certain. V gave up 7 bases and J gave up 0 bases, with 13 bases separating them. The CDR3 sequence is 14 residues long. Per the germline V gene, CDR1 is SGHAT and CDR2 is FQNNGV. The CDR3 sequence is CASTGHPGSYEQYF. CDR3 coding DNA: TGTGCCAGCACCGGGCACCCCGGCTCCTACGAGCAGTACTTC.

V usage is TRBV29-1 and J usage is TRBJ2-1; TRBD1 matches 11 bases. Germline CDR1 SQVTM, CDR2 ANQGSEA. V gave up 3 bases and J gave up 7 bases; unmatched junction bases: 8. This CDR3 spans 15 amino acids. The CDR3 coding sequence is TGCAGCGTTGACAACGCTGGGACAGGGGGAAATGAGCAGTTCTTC. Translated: CSVDNAGTGGNEQFF.

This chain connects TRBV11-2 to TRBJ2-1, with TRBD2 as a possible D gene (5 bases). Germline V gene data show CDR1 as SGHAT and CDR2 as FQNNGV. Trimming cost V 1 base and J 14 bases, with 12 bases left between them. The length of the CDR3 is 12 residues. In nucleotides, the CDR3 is TGTGCCAGCAGCTTAGCCTATGATAGCGAGTTCTTC. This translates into CASSLAYDSEFF.

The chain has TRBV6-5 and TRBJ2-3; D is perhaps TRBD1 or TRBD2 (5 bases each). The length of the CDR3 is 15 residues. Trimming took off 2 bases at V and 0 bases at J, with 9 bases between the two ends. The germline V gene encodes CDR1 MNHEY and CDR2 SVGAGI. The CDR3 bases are TGTGCCAGCAGTTACCGGGACCCTAGCACAGATACGCAGTATTTT. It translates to CASSYRDPSTDTQYF.

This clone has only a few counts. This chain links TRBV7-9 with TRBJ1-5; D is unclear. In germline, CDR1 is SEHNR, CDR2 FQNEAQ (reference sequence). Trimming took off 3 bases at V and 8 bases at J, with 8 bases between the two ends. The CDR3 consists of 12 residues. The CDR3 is CASSFPLEPQHF. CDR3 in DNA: TGTGCCAGCAGCTTCCCGCTCGAGCCCCAGCATTTT. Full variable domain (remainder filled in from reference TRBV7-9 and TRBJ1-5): DTGVSQNPRHKITKRGQNVTFRCDPISEHNRLYWYRQTLGQGPEFLTYFQNEAQLEKSRLLSDRFSAERPKGSFSTLEIQRTEQGDSAMYLCASSFPLEPQHFGDGTRLSIL.

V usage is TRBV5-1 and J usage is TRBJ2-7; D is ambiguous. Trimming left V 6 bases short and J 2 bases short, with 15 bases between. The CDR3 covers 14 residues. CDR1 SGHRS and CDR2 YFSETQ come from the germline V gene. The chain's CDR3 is CASNPGRVPYEQYF. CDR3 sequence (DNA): TGCGCCAGCAACCCTGGCCGGGTCCCCTACGAGCAGTACTTC.

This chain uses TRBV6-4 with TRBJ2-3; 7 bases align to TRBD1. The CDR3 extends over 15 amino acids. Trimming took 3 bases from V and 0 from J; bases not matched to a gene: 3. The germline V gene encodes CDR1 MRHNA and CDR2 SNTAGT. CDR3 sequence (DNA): TGTGCCAGCAGTGAACAGGGGCCGAGCACAGATACGCAGTATTTT. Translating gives CASSEQGPSTDTQYF.

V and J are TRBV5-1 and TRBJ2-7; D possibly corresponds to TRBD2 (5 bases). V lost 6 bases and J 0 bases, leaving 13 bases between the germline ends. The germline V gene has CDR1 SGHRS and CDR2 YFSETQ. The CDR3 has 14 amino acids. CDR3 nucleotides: TGCGCCAGCATGGCGGACTGGAGCTCCTACGAGCAGTACTTC. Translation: CASMADWSSYEQYF. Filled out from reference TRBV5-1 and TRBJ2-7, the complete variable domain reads KAGVTQTPRYLIKTRGQQVTLSCSPISGHRSVSWYQQTPGQGLQFLFEYFSETQRNKGNFPGRFSGRQFSNSRSEMNVSTLELGDSALYLCASMADWSSYEQYFGPGTRLTVT.

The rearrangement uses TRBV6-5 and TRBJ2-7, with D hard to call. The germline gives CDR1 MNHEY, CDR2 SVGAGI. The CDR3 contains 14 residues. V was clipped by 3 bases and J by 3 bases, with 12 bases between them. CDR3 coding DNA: TGTGCCAGCAGTTATTCACATACACACTACGAGCAGTACTTC. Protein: CASSYSHTHYEQYF.

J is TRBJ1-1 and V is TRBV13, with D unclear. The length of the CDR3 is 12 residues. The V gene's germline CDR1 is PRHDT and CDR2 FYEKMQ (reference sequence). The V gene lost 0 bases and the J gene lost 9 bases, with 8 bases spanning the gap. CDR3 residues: CASSLGFSKAFF. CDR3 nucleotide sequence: TGTGCCAGCAGCTTAGGCTTTTCGAAAGCTTTCTTT.

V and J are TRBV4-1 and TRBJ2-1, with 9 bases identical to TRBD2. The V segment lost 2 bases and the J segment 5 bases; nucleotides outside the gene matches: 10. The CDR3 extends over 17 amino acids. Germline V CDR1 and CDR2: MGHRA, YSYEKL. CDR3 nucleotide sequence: TGCGCCAGCAGCCAAAAAGTAGCGGGAGTCCGTAACAATGAGCAGTTCTTC. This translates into CASSQKVAGVRNNEQFF.

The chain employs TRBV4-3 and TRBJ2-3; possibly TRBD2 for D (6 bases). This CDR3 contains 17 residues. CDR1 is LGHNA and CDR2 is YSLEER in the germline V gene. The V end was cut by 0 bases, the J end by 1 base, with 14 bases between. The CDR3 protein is CASSQDGAGSGTDTQYF. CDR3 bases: TGCGCCAGCAGCCAAGATGGGGCGGGGTCTGGCACAGATACGCAGTATTTT.

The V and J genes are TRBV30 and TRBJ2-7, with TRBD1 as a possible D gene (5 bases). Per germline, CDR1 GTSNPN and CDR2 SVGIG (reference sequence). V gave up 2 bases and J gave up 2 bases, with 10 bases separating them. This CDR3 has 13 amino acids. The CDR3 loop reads CAWSLTDAYEQYF. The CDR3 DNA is TGTGCCTGGAGTTTGACAGATGCCTACGAGCAGTACTTC.

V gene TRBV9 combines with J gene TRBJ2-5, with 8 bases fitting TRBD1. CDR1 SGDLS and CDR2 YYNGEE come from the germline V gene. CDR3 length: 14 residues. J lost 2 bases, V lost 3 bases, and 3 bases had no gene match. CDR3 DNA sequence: TGTGCCAGCAGCGGCGGGGACAGGCAAGAGACCCAGTACTTC. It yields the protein CASSGGDRQETQYF.

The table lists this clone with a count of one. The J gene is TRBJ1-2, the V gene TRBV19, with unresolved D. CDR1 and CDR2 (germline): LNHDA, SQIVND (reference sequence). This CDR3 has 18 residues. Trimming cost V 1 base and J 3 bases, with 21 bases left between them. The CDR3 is CASSIGLVGRYEDYGYTF. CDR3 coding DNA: TGTGCCAGTAGTATAGGTCTTGTCGGACGGTATGAGGACTATGGCTACACCTTC.